This T cell receptor (beta chain) was sequenced for a study of blood T cell repertoires in COVID-19. Study details: T cells, B-cell-depleted T cells, or PBMCs provided the cDNA or gDNA that served as material.

Authors' methods: The assay estimated nucleated cells by amplifying reference gene primers. Produced via immunoSEQ multiplex PCR; TCRdb's table is partial and in-frame only. V, J and clone size are taken as reported in that table, and D and trimming were inferred from the DNA itself. The profile shows about 150,000 clones, roughly 75% of them singletons. The CDR3 sequence is 13 residues long. Per the germline V gene, CDR1 is SGHDN and CDR2 is FVKESK. V was clipped by 4 bases and J by 2 bases, with 8 bases between them. This TCR derives from a woman aged 45-59 years who had recovered from COVID-19. The chain links TRBV14 to TRBJ1-1; no clear D. The specimen sequenced was PBMCs or T cells enriched from blood (not recorded which). CDR3 in amino acids: CASSRHSNTEAFF. The CDR3 DNA reads TGTGCCAGCAGCCGGCACAGTAACACTGAAGCTTTCTTT.